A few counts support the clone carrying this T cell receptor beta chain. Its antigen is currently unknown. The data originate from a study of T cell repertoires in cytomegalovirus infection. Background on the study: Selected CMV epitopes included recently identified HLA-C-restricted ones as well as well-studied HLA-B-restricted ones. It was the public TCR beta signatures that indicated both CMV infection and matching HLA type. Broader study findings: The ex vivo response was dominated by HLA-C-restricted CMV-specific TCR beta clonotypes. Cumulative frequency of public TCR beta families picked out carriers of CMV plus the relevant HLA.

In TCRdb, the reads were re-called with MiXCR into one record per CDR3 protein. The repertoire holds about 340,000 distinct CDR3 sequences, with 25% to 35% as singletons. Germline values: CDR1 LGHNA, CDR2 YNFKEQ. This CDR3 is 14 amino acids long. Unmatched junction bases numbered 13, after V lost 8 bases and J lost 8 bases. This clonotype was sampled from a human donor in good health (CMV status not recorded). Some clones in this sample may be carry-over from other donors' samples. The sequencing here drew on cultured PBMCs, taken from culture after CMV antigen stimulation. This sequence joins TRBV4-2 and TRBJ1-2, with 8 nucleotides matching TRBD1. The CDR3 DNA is TGTGCCAGCGGAACTACAGGGGGGTTCGTGGGCTACACCTTC. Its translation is CASGTTGGFVGYTF.